This is a list of T cell receptor beta chains from one sample in a study of blood T cell repertoires in COVID-19. Generated by immunoSEQ multiplex PCR, the TCRdb table keeps only in-frame clones and is missing some. This sample has over 150,000 clones, with around nine tenths found just once. The source material was peripheral blood. These receptors were taken from a woman between 18 and 29 years old who had recovered from COVID-19. Each CDR3 is given with its conserved first and last residue. D genes are given only for firm matches. Size is stated for part of the rows, as once, few or many counts, or as a class when the clone is expanded.

TRBD1	NA	TRBV5-6	TRBJ2-2	15	TGTGCCAGCAGCCGTTACAGGGGGAGCACCGGGGAGCTGTTTTTT	CASSRYRGSTGELFF
NA	NA	TRBV20-1	TRBJ1-2	11	TGCAGTGCCACGGGGGGATATGGCTACACCTTC	CSATGGYGYTF
TRBD1	NA	TRBV6-2/TRBV6-3	TRBJ1-1	15	TGTGCCAGCAGTTCACACAGGGGAGCGAACACTGAAGCTTTCTTT	CASSSHRGANTEAFF
NA	NA	TRBV7-2	TRBJ2-1	14	TGTGCCAGCAGCCCACTCCCCGTGTACAATGAGCAGTTCTTC	CASSPLPVYNEQFF
NA	NA	TRBV5-1	TRBJ1-4	14	TGCGCCAGCAGCTTAGGAGTAACTAATGAAAAACTGTTTTTT	CASSLGVTNEKLFF
TRBD2	NA	TRBV24-1	TRBJ2-1	17	TGTGCCACCAGTGATCCAACCGGACTAGCGGGAGTTAGGGAGCAGTTCTTC	CATSDPTGLAGVREQFF
NA	NA	TRBV5-1	TRBJ2-1	16	TGCGCCAGCAGCTACTCCGGGGGGCCTTCCTACAATGAGCAGTTCTTC	CASSYSGGPSYNEQFF
TRBD1	NA	TRBV2	TRBJ1-6	15	TGTGCCAGCATCCCCCCCGGGACAGGGAATTCACCCCTCCACTTT	CASIPPGTGNSPLHF
TRBD1	NA	TRBV7-8	TRBJ1-6	17	TGTGCCAGCAGCTTACGAAGGTTTGGGACAGATAATTCACCCCTCCACTTT	CASSLRRFGTDNSPLHF
TRBD1	NA	TRBV19	TRBJ1-1	14	TGTGCCAGTAAACGGACAGGGGGAAACACTGAAGCTTTCTTT	CASKRTGGNTEAFF
NA	NA	TRBV6-5	TRBJ1-3	14	TGTGCCAGCCTTACAGGGACGGCTGGAAACACCATATATTTT	CASLTGTAGNTIYF
TRBD1	NA	TRBV7-9	TRBJ1-2	14	TGTGCCAGCAGCGCCACAGGGGAGGCGTATGGCTACACCTTC	CASSATGEAYGYTF
TRBD1	NA	TRBV4-3	TRBJ1-2	15	TGCGCCAGCAGCCAAGACCGACAGGGCATTTTTGGCTACACCTTC	CASSQDRQGIFGYTF
TRBD1	few	TRBV7-2	TRBJ2-4	14	TGTGCCAGCAGCCTAGATGGGACAGAAAACATTCAGTACTTC	CASSLDGTENIQYF
NA	NA	TRBV6-6	TRBJ2-2	12	TGTGCCAGCAGTTACAGAGGCGGGGAGCTGTTTTTT	CASSYRGGELFF
NA	NA	TRBV11-2	TRBJ1-4	15	TGTGCCAGCAGCTCCAGGGGTGGGGGTAATGAAAAACTGTTTTTT	CASSSRGGGNEKLFF
TRBD1	NA	TRBV25-1	TRBJ1-1	16	TGTGCCAGCAGTGATACATCAGGGGGCTTGCGCACTGAAGCTTTCTTT	CASSDTSGGLRTEAFF
NA	NA	TRBV19	TRBJ2-3	12	TGTGCCAGTAGTGTGGACAGAGATACGCAGTATTTT	CASSVDRDTQYF
TRBD1	NA	TRBV13	TRBJ2-1	13	TGTGCCAGCAGCCCCAGGGGGTACAATGAGCAGTTCTTC	CASSPRGYNEQFF
NA	NA	TRBV7-8	TRBJ1-2	14	TGTGCCAGCAGCTTAAACTGGGGGACTATGGGGAGGACCTTC	CASSLNWGTMGRTF
TRBD2	NA	TRBV2	TRBJ2-3	14	TGTGCCAGCAGACTAGCGGGGGGGCCAGATACGCAGTATTTT	CASRLAGGPDTQYF
NA	NA	TRBV3-1/TRBV3-2	TRBJ1-2	14	TGTGCCAGCAGCCAAGATCAGGGCTACTATGGCTACACCTTC	CASSQDQGYYGYTF
TRBD2	NA	TRBV2	TRBJ2-3	16	TGTGCCAGCAGGGCTGGACTAGCGGGGGGCACAGATACGCAGTATTTT	CASRAGLAGGTDTQYF
NA	NA	TRBV6-4	TRBJ1-1	13	TGTGCCAGCAGTGACAGGGAGGACACTGAAGCTTTCTTT	CASSDREDTEAFF
NA	NA	TRBV6-5	TRBJ1-5	14	TGTGCCAGCAGCAAAGGGGGTATCAATCAGCCCCAGCATTTT	CASSKGGINQPQHF
NA	NA	TRBV30	TRBJ2-1	14	TGTGCCTGGAGTAGCGGTTCCTCCTACAATGAGCAGTTCTTC	CAWSSGSSYNEQFF
NA	NA	TRBV6-6	TRBJ1-2	11	TGTGCCAGCAGCCCAAGCGGTGGCTACACCTTC	CASSPSGGYTF
NA	NA	TRBV9	TRBJ2-2	15	TGTGCCAGCAGCGTAATCCCGACTAGACCCGGGGAGCTGTTTTTT	CASSVIPTRPGELFF
NA	few	TRBV5-1	TRBJ1-3	16	TGCGCCAGCAGCTTGAGAACAGGGATTGGTGGAAACACCATATATTTT	CASSLRTGIGGNTIYF
NA	NA	TRBV14	TRBJ1-2	12	TGTGCCAGCAGCCACCACTCGGGTGGCTACACCTTC	CASSHHSGGYTF
TRBD1	NA	TRBV7-9	TRBJ2-7	15	TGTGCCAGCAGCCGAGGGCAGGGGGCTTCCTACGAGCAGTACTTC	CASSRGQGASYEQYF
NA	NA	TRBV5-6	TRBJ1-1	16	TGTGCCAGCAGCTTGGCCCTACAGCTCTTGAACACTGAAGCTTTCTTT	CASSLALQLLNTEAFF
TRBD2	NA	TRBV2	TRBJ2-3	19	TGTGCCAGCAAAAGTCTCCCGGGACTAGCGACAGCATCCACAGATACGCAGTATTTT	CASKSLPGLATASTDTQYF
TRBD2	NA	TRBV11-2	TRBJ2-3	15	TGTGCCAGCAGCTTAGTGAGCGGGGGGCTGGATACGCAGTATTTT	CASSLVSGGLDTQYF
NA	NA	TRBV7-9	TRBJ1-4	14	TGTGCCAGCAGCTTGGGGGGGCCGGATGAAAAACTGTTTTTT	CASSLGGPDEKLFF
NA	NA	TRBV12-3/TRBV12-4	TRBJ1-5	13	TGTGCCAGCAGTTTTGACAGTAATCAGCCCCAGCATTTT	CASSFDSNQPQHF
NA	NA	TRBV12-3/TRBV12-4	TRBJ2-7	13	TGTGCCAGCAGTTTGGCAGGGGCGTACGAGCAGTACTTC	CASSLAGAYEQYF
NA	NA	TRBV4-3	TRBJ1-2	15	TGCGCCAGCAGCCCTGGCGGGGGGCGCGACTATGGCTACACCTTC	CASSPGGGRDYGYTF
NA	NA	TRBV3-1/TRBV3-2	TRBJ2-5	16	TGTGCCAGCAGCCAAGATTCCGGGGGGCTTCAAGAGACCCAGTACTTC	CASSQDSGGLQETQYF
NA	NA	TRBV29-1	TRBJ2-5	12	TGCAGCGTTCGGGGTTTGTTGGAGACCCAGTACTTC	CSVRGLLETQYF
TRBD1	NA	TRBV19	TRBJ1-4	15	TGTGCCAGTAGTAAAACAGGGGTCTTACAAGAAAAACTGTTTTTT	CASSKTGVLQEKLFF
TRBD1	NA	TRBV27	TRBJ2-5	17	TGTGCCAGCAGTCCAATAACGACAGGGGGGTCGGAAGAGACCCAGTACTTC	CASSPITTGGSEETQYF
NA	NA	TRBV29-1	TRBJ1-1	10	TGCAGCGTTGAGGGGAGTGAAGCTTTCTTT	CSVEGSEAFF
NA	NA	TRBV29-1	TRBJ1-1	13	TGCAGCGTTGAAGTACAGATGAACACTGAAGCTTTCTTT	CSVEVQMNTEAFF
NA	NA	TRBV2	TRBJ1-6	15	TGTGCAGTAAACCGGGCCTCAGGGGATAATTCACCCCTCCACTTT	CAVNRASGDNSPLHF
TRBD2	NA	TRBV19	TRBJ2-1	15	TGTGCCACCACCTCTAGCGGTAGTAACTACAATGAGCAGTTCTTC	CATTSSGSNYNEQFF
NA	once	TRBV4-3	TRBJ2-5	13	TGCGCCAGCAGCCAAGAGACGGGAGAGACCCAGTACTTC	CASSQETGETQYF
NA	NA	TRBV2	TRBJ2-3	14	TGTGCCAGCAGTGTAAAGCCTTTCACAGATACGCAGTATTTT	CASSVKPFTDTQYF
NA	NA	TRBV30	TRBJ1-5	16	TGTGCCTGGAGCCCTCACTGGGAGGGGACTAATCAGCCCCAGCATTTT	CAWSPHWEGTNQPQHF
NA	NA	TRBV5-5	TRBJ2-1	14	TGTGCCAGCAGCTTGGGGGCCAGGTACAATGAGCAGTTCTTC	CASSLGARYNEQFF
NA	NA	TRBV4-2	TRBJ2-1	14	TGTGCCAGCAGCCAACAGGGGGGTGGGGTTGAGCAGTTCTTC	CASSQQGGGVEQFF
NA	NA	TRBV28	TRBJ1-2	15	TGTGCCAGCAGGTGGACAGACGTGGGGTACTATGGCTACACCTTC	CASRWTDVGYYGYTF
TRBD1	NA	TRBV18	TRBJ1-2	16	TGTGCCAGCTCACCCGGACAGGGGGCTCTTAACTATGGCTACACCTTC	CASSPGQGALNYGYTF
TRBD1	NA	TRBV27	TRBJ1-4	16	TGTGCCAGCAGTTTAGGATCGAGGGGGCTCTATGAAAAACTGTTTTTT	CASSLGSRGLYEKLFF
TRBD2	few	TRBV4-1	TRBJ2-7	15	TGCGCCAGCAGCCAACCGGGACTAGCGGACCACGAGCAGTACTTC	CASSQPGLADHEQYF
NA	NA	TRBV4-2	TRBJ2-3	15	TGTGCCAGCAGCCAAGACCCCGGGAGACCAGATACGCAGTATTTT	CASSQDPGRPDTQYF
TRBD2	NA	TRBV5-4	TRBJ2-3	18	TGTGCCAGCAGCCGACCCCCGGGGGAAGGGAGGGGCACAGATACGCAGTATTTT	CASSRPPGEGRGTDTQYF
NA	NA	TRBV13	TRBJ1-6	16	TGTGCCAGCAGCCCCCAAGGGGTTTACTATAATTCACCCCTCCACTTT	CASSPQGVYYNSPLHF
TRBD1	NA	TRBV18	TRBJ2-7	15	TGTGCCAGCTCACCACGCCAGGGGGCCACCTACGAGCAGTACTTC	CASSPRQGATYEQYF